These T cell receptor beta chains were read from a single sample in a study of T-cell reconstitution after alpha-beta-depleted transplantation in children. TCRdb reprocessed the PCR reads with MiXCR, giving one entry per CDR3 protein. The sample consists of about 610,000 distinct CDR3 sequences, about 10% of them appearing once. The sequenced sample was PBMCs from the stem cell graft donor, obtained from the stem cell graft. All receptors derive from a human donor who donated a stem cell graft to a child with acute myeloid leukemia. CDR3s include the opening cysteine and the closing phenylalanine or tryptophan. D genes are given only for firm matches. Size is stated for part of the rows, as once, few or many counts, or as a class when the clone is expanded.

len	d_gene	abundance	v_gene	j_gene	CDR3aa	CDR3nt
15	TRBD1	-	TRBV10-2	TRBJ2-5	CASSEPGQYQETQYF	TGCGCCAGCAGTGAGCCGGGACAGTACCAAGAGACCCAGTACTTC
14	-	-	TRBV20-1	TRBJ2-5	CSASGLLRVETQYF	TGCAGTGCTAGTGGGCTCCTCCGGGTGGAGACCCAGTACTTC
12	-	few	TRBV28	TRBJ2-7	CASSSTGSEQYF	TGTGCCAGCAGCTCGACAGGTAGCGAGCAGTACTTC
14	-	many	TRBV7-2	TRBJ2-1	CASSFREWRNEQFF	TGTGCCAGCAGCTTCCGGGAGTGGCGGAATGAGCAGTTCTTC
15	-	-	TRBV7-6	TRBJ1-1	CASSLSGGVRTEAFF	TGTGCCAGCAGCTTAAGTGGCGGGGTTCGCACTGAAGCTTTCTTT
17	-	many	TRBV24-1	TRBJ2-1	CATSVGGGSSSYNEQFF	TGTGCCACCAGTGTCGGGGGAGGCTCGAGCTCCTACAATGAGCAGTTCTTC
15	-	-	TRBV6-1	TRBJ2-1	CASRSARSMNNEQFF	TGTGCCAGCAGGTCGGCCAGGAGTATGAACAATGAGCAGTTCTTC
15	-	few	TRBV5-6	TRBJ2-1	CASSFRGASYNEQFF	TGTGCCAGCAGCTTTCGCGGGGCATCGTACAATGAGCAGTTCTTC
17	-	few	TRBV7-8	TRBJ1-3	CASSLGPILSSGNTIYF	TGTGCCAGCAGCTTAGGGCCAATCCTCTCCTCTGGAAACACCATATATTTT
17	TRBD2	-	TRBV11-2	TRBJ2-3	CASSLVVSGEITDTQYF	TGTGCCAGCAGCTTAGTGGTCAGCGGGGAGATCACAGATACGCAGTATTTT
16	TRBD2	many	TRBV5-1	TRBJ2-1	CASSFGLAGGPVEQFF	TGCGCCAGCAGCTTCGGACTAGCGGGAGGGCCAGTCGAGCAGTTCTTC
12	-	-	TRBV7-2	TRBJ2-3	CASNGVEDTQYF	TGTGCCAGCAACGGGGTGGAAGATACGCAGTATTTT
14	-	many	TRBV12-3/TRBV12-4	TRBJ2-7	CASSPQLRGHEQYF	TGTGCCAGCAGTCCCCAACTCAGGGGACACGAGCAGTACTTC
15	-	-	TRBV19	TRBJ2-1	CASSIAQRQYNEQFF	TGTGCCAGTAGTATAGCCCAGAGACAGTACAATGAGCAGTTCTTC
14	-	-	TRBV9	TRBJ1-2	CASSVRETGTALTF	TGTGCCAGCAGCGTCAGAGAGACCGGGACGGCTCTTACCTTC
15	-	many	TRBV5-1	TRBJ1-3	CASRKAGNSGNTIYF	TGCGCCAGCAGAAAAGCAGGCAACTCTGGAAACACCATATATTTT
15	-	many	TRBV12-3/TRBV12-4	TRBJ2-1	CASSPGQGGLNEQFF	TGTGCCAGCAGCCCTGGACAGGGAGGGCTGAATGAGCAGTTCTTC
15	TRBD2	many	TRBV7-2	TRBJ2-3	CASSLGGTSRFSQYF	TGTGCCAGCAGCCTAGGGGGGACTAGCCGTTTTTCACAGTATTTT
13	-	few	TRBV7-9	TRBJ1-2	CASSPARDYGYTF	TGTGCCAGCAGCCCGGCCAGGGACTATGGCTACACCTTC
16	TRBD2	many	TRBV20-1	TRBJ2-4	CSARMSGGENKNIQYF	TGCAGTGCTAGGATGAGCGGGGGCGAGAACAAAAACATTCAGTACTTC
16	-	-	TRBV3-1	TRBJ2-7	CASSQLPGRSSYEQYF	TGTGCCAGCAGCCAATTGCCAGGTAGAAGCTCCTACGAGCAGTACTTC
13	-	many	TRBV27	TRBJ1-2	CASSKDKDYGYTF	TGTGCCAGCAGTAAAGACAAAGACTATGGCTACACCTTC
14	TRBD1	-	TRBV3-1	TRBJ2-7	CASSQMPGGYEQYF	TGTGCCAGCAGCCAAATGCCAGGGGGCTACGAGCAGTACTTC
15	-	-	TRBV28	TRBJ2-2	CASSSGAFNTGELFF	TGTGCCAGCAGTTCAGGGGCATTTAACACCGGGGAGCTGTTTTTT
13	-	few	TRBV20-1	TRBJ2-2	CSADPRSAGELFF	TGCAGTGCTGACCCACGATCCGCCGGGGAGCTGTTTTTT
11	-	many	TRBV20-1	TRBJ1-2	CSARDTGRDTF	TGCAGTGCTAGAGATACAGGGAGGGACACCTTC
14	TRBD1	many	TRBV28	TRBJ1-2	CASSLDRVISGYTF	TGTGCCAGCAGTCTAGACAGGGTTATTTCAGGCTACACCTTC
15	-	-	TRBV6-2/TRBV6-3	TRBJ2-1	CASTVASSSYNEQFF	TGTGCCAGCACCGTAGCGAGTAGCTCCTACAATGAGCAGTTCTTC
18	TRBD2	few	TRBV28	TRBJ2-5	CASSLSSGLAGGVGTQYF	TGTGCCAGCAGTTTGTCCTCCGGACTAGCGGGAGGTGTCGGGACCCAGTACTTC
14	TRBD2	few	TRBV20-1	TRBJ2-1	CSVLGLASYNEQFF	TGCAGTGTGTTGGGACTAGCAAGTTACAATGAGCAGTTCTTC
16	-	few	TRBV6-2/TRBV6-3	TRBJ1-3	CASSFLQPSAGNTIYF	TGTGCCAGCAGCTTCTTACAGCCAAGCGCTGGAAACACCATATATTTT
16	-	many	TRBV6-2/TRBV6-3	TRBJ2-3	CASSSLSLLGADTQYF	TGTGCCAGCAGTTCACTGTCCCTCCTGGGGGCAGATACGCAGTATTTT
17	TRBD2	few	TRBV20-1	TRBJ2-7	CSARDMAQASGTYEQYF	TGCAGTGCTAGAGATATGGCCCAGGCTAGCGGCACCTACGAGCAGTACTTC
14	-	-	TRBV6-1	TRBJ2-1	CASSQGATNNEQFF	TGTGCCAGCTCCCAGGGCGCGACTAACAATGAGCAGTTCTTC
13	TRBD2	few	TRBV20-1	TRBJ2-1	CSPGLAGSNEQFF	TGCAGCCCCGGACTAGCGGGTTCCAATGAGCAGTTCTTC
14	TRBD1	-	TRBV6-5	TRBJ1-2	CASSWTGGNYGYTF	TGTGCCAGCAGTTGGACAGGAGGAAACTATGGCTACACCTTC
17	TRBD2	few	TRBV12-3/TRBV12-4	TRBJ2-1	CASRTGLAGGNGNEQFF	TGTGCCAGCAGGACGGGACTAGCGGGAGGGAACGGCAATGAGCAGTTCTTC
11	-	many	TRBV29-1	TRBJ1-1	CSYQGPVEAFF	TGCAGCTACCAGGGCCCCGTTGAAGCTTTCTTT
15	TRBD2	-	TRBV5-1	TRBJ2-7	CASKLAGGASYEQYF	TGCGCCAGCAAACTAGCGGGAGGAGCATCCTACGAGCAGTACTTC
15	-	-	TRBV20-1	TRBJ2-1	CSARPFGGSYNEQFF	TGCAGTGCTAGACCGTTTGGGGGCTCCTACAATGAGCAGTTCTTC
17	-	many	TRBV20-1	TRBJ1-3	CSAKPPRGFIAGNTIYF	TGCAGTGCTAAACCCCCACGGGGGTTTATAGCTGGAAACACCATATATTTT
11	-	many	TRBV7-2	TRBJ1-1	CASSLGFEAFF	TGTGCCAGCAGCTTAGGGTTTGAAGCTTTCTTT
16	TRBD2	many	TRBV4-3	TRBJ2-1	CASSQQLAGGYNEQFF	TGCGCCAGCAGCCAGCAGCTAGCGGGAGGTTACAATGAGCAGTTCTTC
12	TRBD2	-	TRBV20-1	TRBJ2-5	CSAPGLGETQYF	TGCAGTGCCCCAGGACTAGGCGAGACCCAGTACTTC
14	TRBD1	-	TRBV29-1	TRBJ2-7	CSVGGTGVLYEQYF	TGCAGCGTTGGCGGGACAGGGGTTTTGTACGAGCAGTACTTC
16	TRBD1	-	TRBV5-1	TRBJ1-1	CASSPGTGVTNTEAFF	TGCGCCAGCAGCCCGGGGACAGGGGTTACGAACACTGAAGCTTTCTTT
19	TRBD1	few	TRBV11-2	TRBJ2-7	CASSSGPGQGLYLSYEQYF	TGTGCCAGCAGCTCAGGACCGGGACAGGGGCTATACCTCTCCTACGAGCAGTACTTC
15	-	many	TRBV5-1	TRBJ2-2	CASSGGSKSTGELFF	TGCGCCAGCAGCGGGGGATCGAAATCCACCGGGGAGCTGTTTTTT
14	TRBD2	few	TRBV20-1	TRBJ2-7	CSALLAGGPYEQYF	TGCAGTGCTCTACTAGCGGGAGGGCCCTACGAGCAGTACTTC
15	-	few	TRBV20-1	TRBJ2-6	CSASVRSPGANVLTF	TGCAGTGCTAGTGTCCGATCCCCTGGGGCCAACGTCCTGACTTTC
18	TRBD2	once	TRBV12-3/TRBV12-4	TRBJ2-4	CASCLALGLAGEWGVQYF	TGTGCCAGCTGTTTAGCGCTAGGACTAGCGGGAGAATGGGGGGTACAGTACTTC
12	-	-	TRBV27	TRBJ1-2	CASRGLTYGYTF	TGTGCCAGCAGAGGACTCACCTATGGCTACACCTTC
13	TRBD1	-	TRBV2	TRBJ2-1	CASTLDRVGEQFF	TGTGCCAGCACTCTGGACAGGGTTGGTGAGCAGTTCTTC
14	-	-	TRBV19	TRBJ1-5	CASSMAGANQPQHF	TGTGCCAGTAGTATGGCGGGGGCAAATCAGCCCCAGCATTTT
11	-	few	TRBV25-1	TRBJ2-7	CASSPGQQQYF	TGTGCCAGCAGTCCAGGACAGCAACAGTACTTC
14	TRBD1	many	TRBV20-1	TRBJ1-3	CSAPADRVGNTIYF	TGCAGTGCCCCTGCCGACAGGGTTGGAAACACCATATATTTT
16	TRBD1	-	TRBV28	TRBJ2-7	CASRGKDRAISYEQYF	TGTGCCAGCAGGGGAAAGGACAGGGCTATTTCCTACGAGCAGTACTTC
15	-	many	TRBV20-1	TRBJ2-3	CSAPPWGGGTGTQYF	TGCAGTGCTCCCCCTTGGGGGGGCGGGACTGGTACGCAGTATTTT
14	TRBD1	many	TRBV12-3/TRBV12-4	TRBJ2-1	CASSFNRGRNEQFF	TGTGCCAGCAGTTTCAACAGGGGTCGAAATGAGCAGTTCTTC